A selection of T cell receptor beta chains follows, all from one sample in a study of OX40 agonist ivuxolimab in advanced cancers. This table comes from immunoSEQ multiplex PCR, and its TCRdb copy is limited to in-frame clones, with some not included. The sample yields tens of thousands of clones, more than 80% seen once. The source was CD4+ or CD8+ T cells sorted from blood, collected in a trial of the OX40 agonist ivuxolimab. These receptors originate from an adult with an advanced solid tumor such as melanoma, head and neck, liver or kidney cancer. Both conserved end residues are part of each CDR3. A D gene is named only where the DNA matches it firmly. Clone size, where shown, is once, few, many, or a class for clones that have expanded.

abundance	d_gene	v_gene	j_gene	CDR3nt	CDR3aa
.	.	TRBV4-2	TRBJ1-2	TGTGCCAGCAGCCAAGATGGGGTTGACTATGGCTACACCTTC	CASSQDGVDYGYTF
.	.	TRBV28	TRBJ2-1	TGTGCCAGCAGTTTTTGGCGGTTATACAATGAGCAGTTCTTC	CASSFWRLYNEQFF
.	.	TRBV28	TRBJ1-2	TGTGCCAGCAGTTCGGAGGGGACTTACTATGGCTACACCTTC	CASSSEGTYYGYTF
.	.	TRBV7-6	TRBJ2-2	TGTGCCAGCAGCTTATATGAAGGGGTTAGCACCGGGGAGCTGTTTTTT	CASSLYEGVSTGELFF
.	.	TRBV14	TRBJ1-2	TGTGCCAGCAGCCAAGTGAACGGGGGGTATGGCTACACCTTC	CASSQVNGGYGYTF
.	TRBD1	TRBV27	TRBJ2-5	TGTGCCAGCAGTTTAGGCAGGGGGACCACCGGGCAGTACTTC	CASSLGRGTTGQYF
.	.	TRBV18	TRBJ2-3	TGTGCCAGCTCACCTACAGGGATGGTCACAGATACGCAGTATTTT	CASSPTGMVTDTQYF
.	.	TRBV7-9	TRBJ2-3	TGTGCCAGCAGCTTAGTTCAGGGCCGGAGCACGTGGCAGTATTTT	CASSLVQGRSTWQYF
.	TRBD1	TRBV19	TRBJ2-1	TGTGCCAGTAGTCTACGTCGGAACAGGGGTCGGAATGAGCAGTTCTTC	CASSLRRNRGRNEQFF
few	TRBD1	TRBV6-6	TRBJ2-1	TGTGCCAGCAGTTTTAACAGGGGGGATGAGCAGTTCTTC	CASSFNRGDEQFF
.	.	TRBV7-2	TRBJ2-3	TGTGCCAGCAGCCCCCTAGCTAGCACAGATACGCAGTATTTT	CASSPLASTDTQYF
.	.	TRBV18	TRBJ2-1	TGTGCCAGCTCACCCGGCCTGGAGAATGAGCAGTTCTTC	CASSPGLENEQFF
.	.	TRBV2	TRBJ1-1	TGTGCCGGACGACAGGAGTCGGACACTGAAGCTTTCTTT	CAGRQESDTEAFF
once	.	TRBV11-2	TRBJ2-1	TGTGCCAGCAGCTTAGGGAATTGGAAGAAGGGCCACAATGAGCAGTTCTTC	CASSLGNWKKGHNEQFF
.	TRBD1	TRBV2	TRBJ1-4	TGTGCCAGCAGTGAGCAGGGGGAAGGTGTTGAAAAACTGTTTTTT	CASSEQGEGVEKLFF
.	TRBD1	TRBV10-1	TRBJ1-4	TGCGCCACCGCGGACAGGCCTAATGAAAAACTGTTTTTT	CATADRPNEKLFF
few	TRBD2	TRBV7-2	TRBJ2-3	TGTGCCAGCAGCTTAGAGGCGGGAGACACAGATACGCAGTATTTT	CASSLEAGDTDTQYF
.	.	TRBV5-4	TRBJ2-3	TGTGCCAGCAGCTTGGCGGGGGTTAGCACAGATACGCAGTATTTT	CASSLAGVSTDTQYF
.	.	TRBV7-2	TRBJ1-3	TGTGCCAGCAGCCCACGGGGTACCGGGACGGAAGGAAACACCATATATTTT	CASSPRGTGTEGNTIYF
.	TRBD1	TRBV11-3	TRBJ1-1	TGTGCCAGCAGCCCTAGGGGGCGCCAAGACGGTGAAGCTTTCTTT	CASSPRGRQDGEAFF